What follows describes a single TCR beta chain. Which antigen it targets is not known. The record has no base qualities; no much larger clone is one base away. Library preparation used the immunoSEQ multiplex PCR assay. The multiplex PCR relied on a mix of 60 forward primers for TCR Vbeta segments and 13 reverse primers for TCR Jbeta segments. The CDR3 region of rearranged TCR beta genes was amplified from genomic DNA by a multiplex PCR assay. The amplified TCR beta libraries were sequenced on the Illumina HiSeq System as 87-base-pair reads. The paper's processing steps were these. A later analysis tallied 80 million to 95 million unique TCR beta chains across the approximately 670 repertoires, and some 10 million of those chains were shared by two or more donors. Raw reads were error-corrected and collapsed into unique sequences with a nearest-neighbor algorithm that merged closely related sequences to remove PCR and sequencing errors. CDR3 sequences were aligned to IMGT reference sequences to assign V, D and J gene segments. For a sequence to be retained, at least a six-nucleotide match to both a V gene segment and a J gene segment was required. Rearrangements were classified as productive when the CDR3 lacked stop codons and remained in frame with V and J, and all other rearrangements were classified as non-productive. Following IMGT convention, CDR3 was defined as the stretch from the second conserved V-encoded cysteine to the conserved J-encoded phenylalanine. The earlier analysis of 450 to 750 of the donors excluded any sequence lacking an unambiguous match to a single V gene segment. An earlier analysis of just under 600 of the donors called V segments functional above 56.7% productive rearrangements and segregating when the between-donor standard deviation exceeded 5%. A statistical classification framework was built to diagnose cytomegalovirus status from the catalog of TCR beta chain sequences. A later analysis assigned V and J genes by comparing TCR nucleotide sequences with IMGT/GENE-DB human TR gene sequences. The TCRdist pipeline was used in a later analysis to assign CDR3 sequences and most-parsimonious VDJ recombination scenarios. In a later analysis, each TCR beta chain was defined by its CDR3 amino acid sequence together with its V-gene family, and reads without a unique V-gene family were excluded. In a later analysis, 500 to 700 highly shared, low-generation-probability nucleotide sequences were removed to address suspected cross-contamination and a sequencing artifact. For each public chain, a later analysis derived a clonal expansion index from normalized ranks of inferred template counts within each repertoire. A later analysis computed generation probabilities with a VDJ recombination model fitted to out-of-frame rearrangements, and checked the results against IGoR. In a later analysis, hypergeometric tests were used to score TCR-TCR, TCR-HLA and TCR-CMV co-occurrence, with a repertoire-size bias correction applied to TCR pairs. In a later analysis, false discovery rates were estimated by permuting HLA or CMV assignments 20 times. In a later analysis, co-occurring TCRs were grouped with DBSCAN, and TCRdist sequence similarity was added when clustering was performed within HLA-allele-positive subsets. For co-occurrence clustering, repertoires with fewer than 30,000 or more than 120,000 public chains were excluded, along with a handful of repertoires with anomalous nucleotide sharing. TCRdb provides this immuneACCESS table in a form limited to in-frame rearrangements. Some clones are lacking; in checked studies, under half of them reflect an unresolved V gene, and why the rest are absent is not known. The DNA gave D and trimming, while V, J and clone size come from that table. For this sample there are 140,000 to 150,000 clones; roughly three fifths appear just once. The top ten clones comprise around 1.8% of the sample.

According to the germline V gene, CDR1 reads SNHLY and CDR2 reads FYNNEI. Germline trimming: 6 bases from V, 9 bases from J; junction bases outside gene matches: 7. From the cysteine through the phenylalanine, the CDR3 covers 13 amino acids. Only CDR3 DNA remains: 39 bases, in frame from the first base. The source of the sample is a study of cytomegalovirus exposure and HLA in healthy donors (dated by TCRdb to about 2017). Background for the entire study: An earlier analysis of approximately 640 of the donors reported about 250 Gb of sequence data and some 120 million unique TCR beta sequences from 190 million or so T cells. An early release covering around 630 HLA-typed donors comprised approximately 300 gigabases of sequencing data and 85 million or so unique TCR sequences. The genetic ancestry cluster associated with self-reported Caucasian donors included approximately 85% of the 398 genotyped donors. The study aimed to test whether signatures of past pathogen exposure could be identified by cataloging public T cell receptors. The T cell repertoires of 700 or so subjects were profiled by immunosequencing and related to cytomegalovirus serostatus. Besides the first cohort of roughly 660 subjects, a separate validation cohort made up of over a hundred different subjects was used. The study combined high-throughput TCR immunosequencing, statistical association of individual TCRs with disease status, and machine learning to predict cytomegalovirus infection status. In a later analysis, previously published TCR beta repertoires from several hundred donors were re-analyzed and high-resolution HLA genotyping was added so that TCR occurrence patterns could be studied. Rather than drawing on any new phenotypic data, the later analysis identified candidate immune exposures from TCR beta sequences and the way those sequences occurred across donors. An earlier analysis of 450 to 750 of the donors used high-throughput TCR beta sequencing to judge whether each TCR beta V gene segment behaved as functional or pseudogenic. Donor age, sex, ethnicity and CMV serostatus were collected together with the repertoire data. A later genetic analysis used genome-wide SNP genotypes for about 60% of the roughly 700 donors, treating that subset as a discovery cohort. Every discovery cohort repertoire had been produced on one sequencing platform. Both class I and class II loci were covered by HLA typing, at four-digit resolution. Typing coverage differed by locus: A, B, C, DRB1 and DQB1 were typed in roughly 620-630 donors, DQA1 in approximately 520, DPA1 in around 610, and DPB1 in around 490. Because of strong linkage in the cohort, 5 or 6 DR-DQ haplotypes were treated as single units for association and clustering. Among a few hundred genotyped donors of the cohort, an average of around 240,000 unique TCR beta nucleotide sequences were sequenced per donor, roughly a sixth of them non-productive. Here is what the overall study found, with its caveats: Linkage disequilibrium might explain the correlated functional status among segregating V segments, but an unknown experimental factor could not be excluded. According to a later analysis, TCR association rates differed among HLA loci, with DRB1 alleles showing the most associated TCRs and HLA-C alleles showing the fewest. Presence/absence analyses assumed roughly uniform sequencing depth across donors, an assumption that may not hold. A group of highly shared sequence variants was considered likely to be a technical artifact of the sequencing pipeline. A later analysis associated roughly 17,000 TCR beta sequences with specific HLA alleles at a false discovery rate of 0.05. A total of about 180 TCR beta chains were listed by the study as associated with cytomegalovirus. A later analysis found that HLA-associated TCR beta chains were more clonally expanded and had lower generation probabilities than equally common non-associated chains. Compared with the 666-donor mean, donors in an Asian-associated ancestry cluster had fewer N-insertions in productive TCRs, according to a later genetic analysis. Cytomegalovirus status was reported to be diagnosed by the classifier with high specificity and sensitivity in both the original and validation cohorts. Across donors, most TCR sequences were observed very rarely, whereas some public TCRs were present in many individuals. In a later analysis, several top co-occurrence clusters were reported to appear linked to parvovirus B19, influenza, CMV and Epstein-Barr virus. A later genetic analysis associated a missense DCLRE1C variant with V-gene and J-gene trimming of TCR beta chains, and an independent cohort replicated the association. Because HLA typing was missing for some donors at each locus, association tests included only the typed subset. It was suggested by the authors that the approach could potentially be generalized to other disease states and immunological phenotypes. Because counts were too low, around 17 rarely observed V segments, including chromosome 9 orphons, were left out of the earlier analysis of roughly 600 of the donors. For the cohort, immune exposure information was limited to CMV serostatus. A further reported finding was that TCR beta sequences accurately predicted the HLA-A and HLA-B alleles for most subjects in the first cohort. In vitro tests confirmed that a few of the cytomegalovirus-associated TCR beta chains recognize cytomegalovirus antigens. A later analysis found that most CMV-associated TCR beta chains appeared HLA-restricted, with HLA associations seemingly driven largely by CMV exposure. In this cohort, only TCR beta chains were sequenced, and detectable features were limited by the absence of alpha or paired-chain data. In an earlier analysis of around 500 of the donors, most TCR beta V segments appeared in productive rearrangements about 87% or about 30% of the time, broadly matching IMGT annotations. Some IMGT-functional V segments, including TRBV6-2 and TRBV6-3, could not be distinguished by the 87-base-pair reads and were therefore excluded. When HLA alleles, especially DR and DQ, strongly co-occurred, attributing TCR associations to individual alleles was difficult.

The cohort comprised under 700 healthy bone marrow donors. At the time of sampling, every cohort member was nominally healthy, though immune exposures that went unrecorded were likely present. The donor was CMV seronegative and belonged to the group of under 400 seronegative cohort members. A peripheral blood sample was collected from each donor, and TCR beta sequencing was performed on peripheral blood mononuclear cells. The Qiagen DNeasy Blood Extraction Kit was used to extract genomic DNA from the blood cell samples. This receptor was taken from a male donor in good health and CMV-seronegative. The specimen was PBMCs. This chain joins TRBV2 to TRBJ2-1, with 8 bases in between that match TRBD2. CDR3 sequence: CASRGTSLGEQFF. The sequenced DNA is TGTGCCAGCAGAGGGACTAGTCTCGGTGAGCAGTTCTTC.